This T cell receptor beta chain was captured in a study of glioma-infiltrating T cells after dendritic cell vaccination. For the study at large: Autologous tumor lysate-pulsed dendritic cell vaccination was given between the early 2000s and the early 2010s. Three intradermal dendritic cell vaccine injections were given every two weeks.

The time point: after dendritic cell vaccination, including at tumor progression/relapse. The germline gives CDR1 SSHAT, CDR2 FNYEAQ (reference sequence). V was cut by 0 bases and J by 5 bases, with 7 bases left in between. The CDR3 length is 13 residues. The immunoSEQ assay amplified TCRB CDR3 from up to roughly 2 ug DNA. Measured with immunoSEQ multiplex PCR; TCRdb has only the in-frame clones, and not every one. The repertoire holds around 78,000 clones, roughly 87% seen once, with 2% to 2.5% in the top ten. The genes are TRBV7-7 and TRBJ1-1; D call uncertain. The receptor was derived from a human donor with glioblastoma. Sequencing used blood, obtained after dendritic cell vaccination. CDR3 amino acids: CASSLARETEAFF. The CDR3 bases are TGTGCCAGCAGCTTAGCACGGGAGACTGAAGCTTTCTTT.